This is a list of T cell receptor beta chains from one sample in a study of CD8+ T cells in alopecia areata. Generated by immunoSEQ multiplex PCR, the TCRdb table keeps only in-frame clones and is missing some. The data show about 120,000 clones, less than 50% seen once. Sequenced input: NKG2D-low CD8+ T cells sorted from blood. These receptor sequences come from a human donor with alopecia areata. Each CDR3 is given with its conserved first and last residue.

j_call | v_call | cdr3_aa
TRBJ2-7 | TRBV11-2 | CASTLGGHEQYF
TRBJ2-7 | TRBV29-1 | CSVLPTQAYEQYF
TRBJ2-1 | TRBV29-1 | CSVAESGNEQFF
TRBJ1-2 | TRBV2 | CASQQGGNYGYTF
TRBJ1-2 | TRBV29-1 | CSAPSTGTGYTF
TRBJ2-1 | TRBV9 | CASSVGGLTEQFF
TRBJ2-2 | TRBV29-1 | CSVEGVAENTGELFF
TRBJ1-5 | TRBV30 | CAWSPGQGYQPQHF
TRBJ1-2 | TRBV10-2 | CASSQGGALGYTF
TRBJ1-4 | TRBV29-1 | CSVRDTQEGKTNEKLFF
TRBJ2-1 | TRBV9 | CASSVEGAIPTYNEQFF
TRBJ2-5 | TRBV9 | CASSEAGHKETQYF
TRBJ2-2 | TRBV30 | CAWSLRVGELFF
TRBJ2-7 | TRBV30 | CAWSATGLTYEQYF
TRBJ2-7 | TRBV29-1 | CSVVGRQGAGEQYF
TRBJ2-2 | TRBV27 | CASSSPLGELFF
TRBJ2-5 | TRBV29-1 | CSVPARQETQYF
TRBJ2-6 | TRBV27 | CASSGGTGTFSGANVLTF
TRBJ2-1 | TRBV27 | CASSLGTGTYNEQFF
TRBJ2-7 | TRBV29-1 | CSVFLFSTGVISYEQYF
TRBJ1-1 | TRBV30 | CAWSRGTEAFF
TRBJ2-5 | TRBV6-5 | CASSLSAGLQETQYF
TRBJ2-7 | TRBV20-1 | CSAKVINEQYF
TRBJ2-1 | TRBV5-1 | CASSLGTSARDEQFF
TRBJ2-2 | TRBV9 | CASSVENTGELFF
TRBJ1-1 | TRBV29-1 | CSVDGAGYTEAFF
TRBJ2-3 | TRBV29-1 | CSVEVRVTGSVAVADTQYF
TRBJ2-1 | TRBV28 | CASSSLAASYNEQFF
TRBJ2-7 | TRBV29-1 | CSAEGEGSSYEQYF
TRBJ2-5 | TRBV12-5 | CASTLGDSQETQYF
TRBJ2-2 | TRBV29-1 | CSALSPDSNTGELFF
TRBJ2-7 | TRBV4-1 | CASSQDSAGVGREQYF
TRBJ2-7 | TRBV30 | CAWSVPGLHSYEQYF
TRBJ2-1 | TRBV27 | CASSLRGAGINEQFF
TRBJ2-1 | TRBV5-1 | CASGRGRAEQFF
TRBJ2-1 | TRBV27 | CASSLIGGGNEQFF
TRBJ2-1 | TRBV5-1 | CASSFGGLQFF
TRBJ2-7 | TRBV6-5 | CASRSTYEQYF
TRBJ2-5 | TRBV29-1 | CSVESRRQETQYF
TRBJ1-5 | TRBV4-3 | CASSQEFQLNQPQHF
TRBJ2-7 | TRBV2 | CASSELGQGLLQYF
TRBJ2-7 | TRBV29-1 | CSVVLQVEGEQYF
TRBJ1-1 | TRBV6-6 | CASSYPGDTFGAFF
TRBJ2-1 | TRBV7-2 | CASSLQANEQFF
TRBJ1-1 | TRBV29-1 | CSVDRGMNTEAFF
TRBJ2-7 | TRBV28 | CASSGTGTATYEQYF
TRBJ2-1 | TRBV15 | CATSDGTNYNEQFF
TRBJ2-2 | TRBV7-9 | CASSYQRELFF
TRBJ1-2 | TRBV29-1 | CSVEYRDRDRYGYTF
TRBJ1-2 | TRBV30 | CACWVEGYTF
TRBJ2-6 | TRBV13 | CASSRENVLTF
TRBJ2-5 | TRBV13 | CASSYYRSQETQYF